The 22 T cell receptor beta chains in this list originate from one sample, sequenced in a study of regulatory T cells in long-lasting Graves disease. Regarding time point: newly diagnosed GD, antithyroid drugs for less than 3 months. PBMC RNA served as the TCR library source. Investigators prepared the TCR beta libraries by applying iRepertoire HTBI primers and Arm-PCR of CDR3 regions. MiXCR, run by TCRdb on the multiplex PCR reads, gives a single entry per CDR3 protein. The sample holds about 220,000 distinct CDR3 sequences, 15% to 20% seen once. The sample consisted of peripheral blood mononuclear cells (PBMCs), taken at new diagnosis, from a patient treated with antithyroid drugs. Receptors originate from a female donor with Graves disease.

This clonotype has at least ten counts. V gene TRBV20-1 combines with J gene TRBJ1-2; possibly TRBD1 for D (6 bases). V lost 2 bases and J 4 bases, leaving 14 bases between the germline ends. CDR1 and CDR2 (germline): DFQATT, SNEGSKA (reference sequence). CDR3 length: 14 amino acids. The CDR3 protein is CSARSPGGLYGYTF. Here the CDR3 DNA reads TGCAGTGCTAGATCCCCTGGGGGCCTCTATGGCTACACCTTC.

This clonotype has ten or more counts. The chain recombines TRBV19 with TRBJ2-1; 10 nucleotides line up with TRBD2. The CDR3 loop spans 15 amino acids. V lost 5 bases, J lost 5 bases, and 6 bases stayed unmatched. Germline V gives CDR1 LNHDA, CDR2 SQIVND (reference sequence). The CDR3 sequence: CASSPTSGANNEQFF. CDR3 DNA: TGTGCCAGTAGTCCCACTAGCGGGGCTAACAATGAGCAGTTCTTC.

This clonotype has a count of ten or more. The chain recombines TRBV12-3 or TRBV12-4 with TRBJ1-5; D is uncertain. CDR3 length equals 13 residues. Trimming removed 3 bases from V and 4 bases from J, with 7 bases in between. CDR3 amino acids: CASSFRSNQPQHF. CDR3 nucleotide sequence: TGTGCCAGCAGTTTCAGGAGTAATCAGCCCCAGCATTTT.

This clonotype was seen ten or more times. V usage is TRBV18 and J usage is TRBJ2-3; D not resolved. This CDR3 comprises 15 residues. CDR1 and CDR2 (germline): KGHSH, LQKENI. V lost 3 bases and J 6 bases, leaving 16 bases between the germline ends. The CDR3 bases are TGTGCCAGCTCACCCGCCTCCCCTAGTGGGGATACGCAGTATTTT. This encodes CASSPASPSGDTQYF.

This clonotype has a count of ten or more. V and J are TRBV4-2 and TRBJ2-3; D is possibly TRBD1 or TRBD2 (5 bases each). Trimming cost V 3 bases and J 1 base, with 8 bases left between them. This CDR3 comprises 14 residues. In germline, CDR1 is LGHNA, CDR2 YNFKEQ. CDR3 loop: CASSQWDGTDTQYF. The DNA for the CDR3 is TGTGCCAGCAGCCAGTGGGACGGCACAGATACGCAGTATTTT.

As to this clonotype: Possible read error: a much larger clone is one base away. The chain joins TRBV10-3 to TRBJ2-3; D tentatively fits TRBD1 or TRBD2 (6 bases each). This CDR3 has 16 residues. V lost 6 bases and J lost 8, with 24 bases in between. Germline lookup yields CDR1 ENHRY and CDR2 SYGVKD. The CDR3 nucleotides are TGTGCCATCAGGGACTCCGGGACAAGGGAGGCAGGTACGCAGTATTTT. Translating it yields CAIRDSGTREAGTQYF.

This clonotype was seen many times. The chain uses TRBV3-1 and TRBJ2-1, with 11 positions matching TRBD2. Germline assignment: CDR1 LGHDT and CDR2 YNNKEL (reference sequence). Trimming removed 4 bases from V and 6 bases from J; junction bases left unmatched: 5. The CDR3 totals 15 residues. The CDR3 here is CASSPTSGKGNEQFF. The CDR3 DNA follows: TGTGCCAGCAGCCCGACTAGCGGGAAGGGCAATGAGCAGTTCTTC.

At least ten counts were recorded for this clonotype. In DNA, the CDR3 is TGTGCCAGCAGTGAATGGCCGTCAACTAATGAAAAACTGTTTTTT. Translating it yields CASSEWPSTNEKLFF. The chain has TRBV6-2 or TRBV6-3 and TRBJ1-4; unclear D gene. CDR3 length equals 15 residues. Between the trimmed V and J ends, which lost 5 bases and 0 bases, there was a span of 10 bases. The germline CDR1 and CDR2 sequences are MNHEY and SVGEGT.

This clonotype was counted once. One end of the junction varies from germline; a read error may be responsible. This chain uses TRBV4-1 with TRBJ2-1; 10 bases match TRBD2. This CDR3 has 16 residues. CDR1 and CDR2 (germline): MGHRA, YSYEKL. In DNA, the CDR3 is TGCGCCAGCAGCCAGGTTAGCGGGAGGAGGTACAATGAGCGGTTCTTC. This sequence encodes CASSQVSGRRYNERFF.

This clonotype was seen only a few times. The genes are TRBV19 and TRBJ2-1, with 11 bases identical to TRBD2. V gave up 4 bases and J gave up 7 bases; unmatched junction bases: 18. This CDR3 has 19 residues. CDR1 and CDR2 from the germline V gene are LNHDA and SQIVND (reference sequence). The CDR3, as DNA: TGTGCCAGTAGTACCTATCGGCTAGCGGGAGGCAGAACCACAAATGAGCAGTTCTTC. Its protein is CASSTYRLAGGRTTNEQFF.

Written as DNA, the CDR3 is TGTGCCAGCAGCCTACGGGGAGCGGGAGGGCCCCACGAGCAGTACTTC. This translates into CASSLRGAGGPHEQYF. V usage is TRBV7-2 and J usage is TRBJ2-7; 10 bases line up with TRBD2. Losses at the gene ends were 5 bases for V and 5 bases for J; bases not matched to a gene: 12. This CDR3 contains 16 residues. Looked up from germline, CDR1 is SGHTA and CDR2 is FQGNSA.

The rearrangement uses TRBV29-1 and TRBJ2-1; 7 bases agree with TRBD1. CDR1 and CDR2 from the germline V gene are SQVTM and ANQGSEA. The CDR3 spans 11 residues. The trim removed 4 bases at V and 7 bases at J, leaving 1 base unmatched. Here the CDR3 reads CSVAGGNEQFF. CDR3 DNA sequence: TGCAGCGTTGCAGGGGGAAATGAGCAGTTCTTC.

V gene TRBV2 combines with J gene TRBJ2-7, with D possibly called TRBD1 or TRBD2 (5 bases each). The CDR3 has 12 residues. Looked up from germline, CDR1 is SNHLY and CDR2 is FYNNEI. Trimming pared 10 bases from V and 2 bases from J, leaving 12 bases between. For the CDR3, the DNA is TGTGCCACCGGGACGGTTACCTACGAGCAGTACTTC. It specifies CATGTVTYEQYF.

This clonotype has just a few counts. The chain couples TRBV19 to TRBJ2-3; D might be TRBD2 (5 bases). Germline assignment: CDR1 LNHDA and CDR2 SQIVND (reference sequence). V lost 4 bases and J lost 5, with 13 bases in between. This CDR3 has 14 amino acids. DNA for the CDR3: TGTGCCAGTAGTACCGGACCAGCGGTAGATACGCAGTATTTT. Translating it yields CASSTGPAVDTQYF. Filled out from reference TRBV19 and TRBJ2-3, the complete variable domain reads DGGITQSPKYLFRKEGQNVTLSCEQNLNHDAMYWYRQDPGQGLRLIYYSQIVNDFQKGDIAEGYSVSREKKESFPLTVTSAQKNPTAFYLCASSTGPAVDTQYFGPGTRLTVL.

This clonotype was seen many times. The rearrangement joins TRBV7-2 to TRBJ2-4; the D is unclear. The CDR3 is 14 residues long. V was pared by 3 bases and J by 4 bases, with 10 bases between. Germline CDR1 reads SGHTA; CDR2 reads FQGNSA. CDR3 protein: CASSFGPAKNIQYF. The CDR3 DNA is TGTGCCAGCAGCTTCGGGCCGGCGAAAAACATTCAGTACTTC.

The sample holds many counts of this clonotype. The J gene is TRBJ2-3, the V gene TRBV20-1, with 7 bases lining up with TRBD1. Unmatched junction bases numbered 3, after V lost 4 bases and J lost 2 bases. Germline CDR1 is DFQATT and CDR2 is SNEGSKA (reference sequence). The CDR3 has 13 residues. CDR3: CSATDRNTDTQYF. DNA for the CDR3: TGCAGTGCTACGGACAGGAACACAGATACGCAGTATTTT.

In this sample, this clonotype turned up a few times. Given a far larger clone just one base away, this is likely a sequencing read error. CDR3 residues: CASSSTGLAPNEQYF. CDR3 in DNA: TGTGCCAGCAGCTCAACCGGACTAGCCCCCAATGAGCAGTACTTC. The chain carries TRBV11-2 and TRBJ2-5, with 8 bases identical to TRBD2. The germline V gene encodes CDR1 SGHAT and CDR2 FQNNGV. This CDR3 comprises 15 residues. V shed 4 bases, J shed 11 bases, and the junction held 15 bases outside the gene matches.

This clonotype was found many times. This sequence joins TRBV3-1 and TRBJ2-1; TRBD1 matches 8 bases. Per the germline V gene, CDR1 is LGHDT and CDR2 is YNNKEL (reference sequence). The CDR3 length is 12 residues. J was trimmed by 8 bases and V by 3 bases; bases with no gene match: 0. The CDR3: CASSHRGHEQFF. For the CDR3, the DNA is TGTGCCAGCAGCCACAGGGGGCATGAGCAGTTCTTC.

Comment on this clonotype: A much larger clone differs by one base, so this may be a read error. The V and J genes are TRBV20-1 and TRBJ2-1; 7 bases fit TRBD2. The CDR3 contains 16 residues. In germline, CDR1 is DFQATT, CDR2 SNEGSKA (reference sequence). CDR3 in DNA: TGCAGTGCTAGAGATTCCGGGGCGGGAGACTACAATGGGCAGTTCTTC. Its translation: CSARDSGAGDYNGQFF.

This sequence joins TRBV7-2 and TRBJ2-5; D is unclear. Per the germline V gene, CDR1 is SGHTA and CDR2 is FQGNSA. This CDR3 has 14 residues. With 2 bases removed from V and 4 bases from J, the gap between germline ends came to 11 bases. The CDR3 sequence: CASSLTPLGETQYF. The CDR3 coding sequence is TGTGCCAGCAGCTTAACTCCCTTAGGAGAGACCCAGTACTTC.

This clonotype was counted at least ten times. V and J are TRBV13 and TRBJ2-2; 13 nucleotides agree with TRBD2. The CDR3 runs 15 residues. The J segment lost 9 bases and the V segment lost 3 bases, leaving 4 bases of the junction unmatched. CDR1 and CDR2 from the germline V gene are PRHDT and FYEKMQ (reference sequence). The CDR3 region has the DNA TGTGCCAGCAGCTTGAGGACTAGCGGGAGTAGGGAGCTGTTTTTT. The encoded protein is CASSLRTSGSRELFF.

This clonotype was seen a few times. J is TRBJ2-2 and V is TRBV3-1; 13 bases align to TRBD2. CDR1 is LGHDT and CDR2 is YNNKEL in the germline V gene (reference sequence). V shed 1 base, J shed 4 bases, and the junction held 3 bases outside the gene matches. The length of the CDR3 is 17 residues. In nucleotides, the CDR3 is TGTGCCAGCAGCCAAGGACTAGCGGGAGGTCTCACCGGGGAGCTGTTTTTT. Residues: CASSQGLAGGLTGELFF.